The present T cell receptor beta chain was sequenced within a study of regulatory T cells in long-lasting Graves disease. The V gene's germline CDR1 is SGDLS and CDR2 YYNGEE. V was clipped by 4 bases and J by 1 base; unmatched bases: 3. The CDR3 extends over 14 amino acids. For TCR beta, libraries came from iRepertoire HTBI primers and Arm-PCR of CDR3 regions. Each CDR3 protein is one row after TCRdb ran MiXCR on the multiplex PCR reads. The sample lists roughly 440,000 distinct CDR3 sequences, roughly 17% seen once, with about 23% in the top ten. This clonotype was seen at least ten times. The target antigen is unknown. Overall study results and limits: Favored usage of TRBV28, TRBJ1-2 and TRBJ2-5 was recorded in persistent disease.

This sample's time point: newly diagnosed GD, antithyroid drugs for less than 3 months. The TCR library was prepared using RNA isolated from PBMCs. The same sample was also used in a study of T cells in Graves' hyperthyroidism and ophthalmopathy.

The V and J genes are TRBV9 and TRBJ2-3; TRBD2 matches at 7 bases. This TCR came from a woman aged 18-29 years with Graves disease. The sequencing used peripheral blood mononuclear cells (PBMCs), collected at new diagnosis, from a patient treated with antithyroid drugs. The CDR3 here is CASSTTSGTDTQYF. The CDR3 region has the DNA TGTGCCAGCAGCACCACTAGCGGCACAGATACGCAGTATTTT.